This is a list of T cell receptor beta chains from one sample in a study of cytomegalovirus exposure and HLA in healthy donors. Some clones are missing from TCRdb's copy, which holds only in-frame ones; the method was immunoSEQ multiplex PCR. The sample lists 300,000 to 400,000 clones; around 86% were seen once. Sequenced input: PBMCs. Every receptor here comes from a woman aged 18-29 years in good health and CMV-seronegative. CDR3s include the opening cysteine and the closing phenylalanine or tryptophan. The D gene is left open where the match is weak. Clone size is stated in some rows and not others, as once, few, many or a class when expanded.

>TRBJ2-7|TRBV11-2|NA|NA
TGTGCCAGCAGCGGCGGCGAGCAGTACTTC
CASSGGEQYF
>TRBJ1-6|TRBV27|NA|NA
TGTGCCAGCAGTTTATCCGGGGGACGGAATAATTCACCCCTCCACTTT
CASSLSGGRNNSPLHF
>TRBJ2-2|TRBV5-6|few|TRBD1
TGTGCCAGCAGCTCGCCGGGACAGAATACCGGGGAGCTGTTTTTT
CASSSPGQNTGELFF
>TRBJ2-5|TRBV6-1|NA|TRBD2
TGTGCCAGCAGCCTAACTAGCGGGGCACAAGAGACCCAGTACTTC
CASSLTSGAQETQYF
>TRBJ2-7|TRBV6-1|NA|TRBD1
TGTGCCAGCAGTGGGGACAGGGACCCCTACGAGCAGTACTTC
CASSGDRDPYEQYF
>TRBJ2-7|TRBV7-8|NA|NA
TGTGCCAGCAGTAATCAGGTTCTCTCCCGCGAGCAGTACTTC
CASSNQVLSREQYF
>TRBJ2-6|TRBV21-1|NA|NA
TGTGCCAGAGGTACAGGCTATACCTCTGGGGCCAACGTCCTGACTTTC
CARGTGYTSGANVLTF
>TRBJ2-2|TRBV10-2|NA|TRBD2
TGCGCCAGCAGTGATCGCCCCCAAGTAGCGGGAATCACCGGGGAGCTGTTTTTT
CASSDRPQVAGITGELFF
>TRBJ2-3|TRBV20-1|NA|NA
TGCAGTGCTAGTATCGCAGATACGCAGTATTTT
CSASIADTQYF
>TRBJ1-2|TRBV27|NA|TRBD1
TGTGCCAGCAGTTCGGGACAGGGGAGGTCTGGCTACACCTTC
CASSSGQGRSGYTF
>TRBJ2-1|TRBV2|few|TRBD2
TGTGCCAGCAGGGTAGGACTAGCGGGGGGGGCTGAGCAGTTCTTC
CASRVGLAGGAEQFF
>TRBJ2-1|TRBV9|NA|NA
TGTGCCAGCAGCGTAGGCGGGGAGCTGTACAATGAGCAGTTCTTC
CASSVGGELYNEQFF
>TRBJ2-2|TRBV9|few|TRBD2
TGTGCCAGCAGCGTTGGGACTAGCGGGTCCGGGGAGCTGTTTTTT
CASSVGTSGSGELFF
>TRBJ1-2|TRBV2|few|TRBD1
TGTGCCAGCAGTGTACAGGGGTTTGGCTACACCTTC
CASSVQGFGYTF
>TRBJ1-1|TRBV5-1|NA|NA
TGCGCCAGCAGCTCCCCGGCTCTAGCACTGGACACTGAAGCTTTCTTT
CASSSPALALDTEAFF
>TRBJ2-7|TRBV7-9|NA|NA
TGTGCCAGCAGCACCTCTATCCAGGGTGGTTACGAGCAGTACTTC
CASSTSIQGGYEQYF
>TRBJ2-5|TRBV5-6|NA|NA
TGTGCCAGCAGCTTGTTCGGTAGCAGCCAAGAGACCCAGTACTTC
CASSLFGSSQETQYF
>TRBJ2-5|TRBV28|NA|TRBD2
TGTGCCAGCAGTTTAATACTAGCGGGAGTTCCAGAGACCCAGTACTTC
CASSLILAGVPETQYF
>TRBJ2-7|TRBV6-1|NA|NA
TGTGCCAGCATTCTAGGGCGGGGACGGTTCGAGCAGTACTTC
CASILGRGRFEQYF
>TRBJ2-7|TRBV7-2|NA|NA
TGTGCCAGCAGCTCCCAATACGAGCAGTACTTC
CASSSQYEQYF